A single sample gave rise to the 32 T cell receptor beta chains below, sequenced in a study of blood T cell repertoires in COVID-19. Only in-frame clones appear in the TCRdb table, and some are missing; sequencing was by immunoSEQ multiplex PCR. The table has 65,000 to 95,000 clones, around 80% seen once; the top ten hold about a third. Material: peripheral blood. Receptors originate from a man between 60 and 70 years old with COVID-19, enrolled during active disease.

The V call is TRBV7-9, the J call TRBJ2-2; 9 positions match TRBD2. The V gene's germline CDR1 is SEHNR and CDR2 FQNEAQ (reference sequence). This CDR3 comprises 16 residues. Trimming at V came to 6 bases and at J to 5 bases, leaving 10 bases not matched to a gene. CDR3 amino acids: CASRGLSGRQTGELFF. CDR3 coding DNA: TGTGCCAGCAGAGGGCTTAGCGGGAGACAGACCGGGGAGCTGTTTTTT. Filled out from reference TRBV7-9 and TRBJ2-2, the complete variable domain reads DTGVSQNPRHKITKRGQNVTFRCDPISEHNRLYWYRQTLGQGPEFLTYFQNEAQLEKSRLLSDRFSAERPKGSFSTLEIQRTEQGDSAMYLCASRGLSGRQTGELFFGEGSRLTVL.

This clone was seen a single time. The rearrangement joins TRBV24-1 to TRBJ1-1; TRBD1 is a possible D gene (6 bases). V was trimmed by 4 bases and J by 10 bases, leaving 15 bases between them. Germline CDR1 is KGHDR and CDR2 is SFDVKD. The CDR3 totals 13 residues. Here the CDR3 reads CATSDSTGSTAFF. CDR3 bases: TGTGCCACCAGTGACTCCACAGGGTCGACAGCTTTCTTT.

The J gene is TRBJ1-5, the V gene TRBV5-1; TRBD1 is a possible D gene (6 bases). V was pared by 0 bases and J by 6 bases, with 19 bases between. Germline V lookup: CDR1 SGHRS, CDR2 YFSETQ. The CDR3 has 17 residues. Written as DNA, the CDR3 is TGCGCCAGCAGCTTGGTTAAGGGGGGGCCAGGGAGTCAGCCCCAGCATTTT. Translating gives CASSLVKGGPGSQPQHF.

The V call is TRBV7-8, the J call TRBJ2-3, with TRBD2 identical over 8 bases. The germline gives CDR1 SGHVS, CDR2 FQNEAQ. Germline trimming cut 3 bases from V and 3 bases from J; bases unmatched to any gene: 11. This CDR3 contains 17 residues. The CDR3 DNA reads TGTGCCAGCAGCTTCATTGCGGGAGGAGGTTGGACAGATACGCAGTATTTT. Translated, it gives CASSFIAGGGWTDTQYF.

This clone was detected a few times. V gene TRBV18 combines with J gene TRBJ2-7, with D tentatively TRBD2 (5 bases). Germline CDR1 KGHSH, CDR2 LQKENI. This CDR3 has 15 amino acids. V lost 0 bases to trimming and J lost 2 bases, with 11 bases between them. The CDR3 sequence: CASSPPEAYTYEQYF. CDR3 sequence (DNA): TGTGCCAGCTCACCACCGGAGGCGTATACCTACGAGCAGTACTTC. Based on the CDR3 plus reference TRBV18 and TRBJ2-7, the full variable domain is NAGVMQNPRHLVRRRGQEARLRCSPMKGHSHVYWYRQLPEEGLKFMVYLQKENIIDESGMPKERFSAEFPKEGPSILRIQQVVRGDSAAYFCASSPPEAYTYEQYFGPGTRLTVT.

This clone was seen a handful of times. The chain links TRBV3-1 (or the pseudogene TRBV3-2) to TRBJ1-6; D is unclear. Looked up from germline, CDR1 is LGHDT and CDR2 is YNNKEL (reference sequence). Trimming left V 4 bases short and J 10 bases short, with 8 bases between. The CDR3 runs 12 residues. The CDR3 nucleotides are TGTGCCAGCAGCCTAGTCGAGTCACCCCTCCACTTT. Translated, it gives CASSLVESPLHF.

The chain carries TRBV19 and TRBJ2-7; the D is unclear. CDR3 size: 14 residues. Germline CDR1 reads LNHDA; CDR2 reads SQIVND (reference sequence). The V and J ends lost 3 bases and 5 bases respectively, with 14 bases between them. CDR3 in DNA: TGTGCCAGTAGTATCCGGTTCCTTGGTGACGAGCAGTACTTC. Translated: CASSIRFLGDEQYF.

V and J are TRBV7-6 and TRBJ2-7; 9 nucleotides agree with TRBD2. Trimming removed 7 bases from V and 2 bases from J; junction bases left unmatched: 6. This CDR3 region has 14 residues. Germline CDR1 reads SGHVS; CDR2 reads FNYEAQ. The CDR3 is CASTYGGGAYEQYF. In DNA, the CDR3 is TGTGCCAGCACCTACGGCGGGGGGGCCTACGAGCAGTACTTC.

This chain uses TRBV7-2 with TRBJ1-2, with D hard to call. Germline CDR1 is SGHTA and CDR2 is FQGNSA. The CDR3 totals 11 residues. Trimming shortened V by 7 bases and J by 0 bases, and 3 bases separated the two germline ends. The CDR3, as DNA: TGTGCCAGCATATCTAACTATGGCTACACCTTC. Its translation is CASISNYGYTF. The full variable domain, completed using reference TRBV7-2 and TRBJ1-2, is GAGVSQSPSNKVTEKGKDVELRCDPISGHTALYWYRQSLGQGLEFLIYFQGNSAPDKSGLPSDRFSAERTGGSVSTLTIQRTQQEDSAVYLCASISNYGYTFGSGTRLTVV.

The chain employs TRBV9 and TRBJ1-6; TRBD1 aligns across 10 bases. The CDR3 consists of 15 residues. V trimming: 4 bases; J trimming: 8 bases; junction bases outside the gene matches: 6. From germline, CDR1 is SGDLS and CDR2 YYNGEE. The chain's CDR3 is CASSPSGTGDSPLHF. The CDR3 region has the DNA TGTGCCAGCAGCCCCTCCGGGACAGGGGATTCACCCCTCCACTTT.

Only one count was recorded for this clone. The CDR3 here is CASSPTGNTYNEQFF. Written as DNA, the CDR3 is TGTGCCAGCTCACCTACCGGGAATACCTACAATGAGCAGTTCTTC. The V gene is TRBV18, the J gene TRBJ2-1, with D possibly TRBD2 on 5 matching bases. V dropped 3 bases and J dropped 2 bases, with 11 bases sitting between them. The CDR3 loop spans 15 amino acids. The germline V gene has CDR1 KGHSH and CDR2 LQKENI. Full variable domain (rest looked up from reference TRBV18 and TRBJ2-1): NAGVMQNPRHLVRRRGQEARLRCSPMKGHSHVYWYRQLPEEGLKFMVYLQKENIIDESGMPKERFSAEFPKEGPSILRIQQVVRGDSAAYFCASSPTGNTYNEQFFGPGTRLTVL.

The chain joins TRBV2 to TRBJ2-7; 10 positions match TRBD1. CDR1 SNHLY and CDR2 FYNNEI come from the germline V gene. The CDR3 extends over 15 amino acids. Trimming cost V 4 bases and J 5 bases; bases outside gene matches: 8. The CDR3 region has the DNA TGTGCCAGCAGTGTCCCGGACAGGGGGTCAGACGAGCAGTACTTC. The encoded protein is CASSVPDRGSDEQYF.

V gene TRBV18 combines with J gene TRBJ2-7; TRBD1 matches at 9 bases. CDR1 and CDR2 from the germline V gene are KGHSH and LQKENI. There are 16 residues in the CDR3. V lost 0 bases and J lost 2; bases outside the gene matches: 5. CDR3 in amino acids: CASSPPTGQGPYEQYF. In DNA form, the CDR3 reads TGTGCCAGCTCACCACCGACAGGACAGGGGCCCTACGAGCAGTACTTC. Filled out from reference TRBV18 and TRBJ2-7, the complete variable domain reads NAGVMQNPRHLVRRRGQEARLRCSPMKGHSHVYWYRQLPEEGLKFMVYLQKENIIDESGMPKERFSAEFPKEGPSILRIQQVVRGDSAAYFCASSPPTGQGPYEQYFGPGTRLTVT.

This rearrangement joins TRBV5-6 to TRBJ1-5; 10 bases agree with TRBD1. This CDR3 is built from 16 residues. Germline V lookup: CDR1 SGHDT, CDR2 YYEEEE. V was clipped by 4 bases and J by 4 bases; unmatched bases: 8. The DNA for the CDR3 is TGTGCCAGCAGCCCCGACAGGGGGCAGCGGAATCAGCCCCAGCATTTT. This codes for CASSPDRGQRNQPQHF.

The CDR3, as DNA: TGTGCCAGCAGCCTTCAGGGGTCCTACGAGCAGTACTTC. It yields the protein CASSLQGSYEQYF. This chain uses TRBV6-2 or TRBV6-3 with TRBJ2-7; the D gene is possibly TRBD1 (6 bases). Deletions cut 6 bases from V and 1 base from J, with 10 bases between. CDR1 is MNHEY and CDR2 is SVGEGT in the germline V gene. The CDR3 has 13 amino acids.

V is TRBV19 and J is TRBJ1-2; 10 bases fit TRBD1. This CDR3 comprises 12 residues. V dropped 10 bases and J dropped 9; count of bases not matched to a gene: 8. The V gene's germline CDR1 is LNHDA and CDR2 SQIVND (reference sequence). The CDR3 DNA follows: TGTGCCACCTCGGACAGGGGGTTTCGCTACACCTTC. Residues: CATSDRGFRYTF.

At least ten counts were recorded for this clone. The chain uses TRBV29-1 and TRBJ2-3, with 10 bases fitting TRBD2. V was pared by 7 bases and J by 0 bases, with 4 bases of the junction left unmatched. The CDR3 is 14 residues long. Germline CDR1 is SQVTM and CDR2 is ANQGSEA. The CDR3 nucleotides read TGCAGCGCGCTAGCGGGGGTAAGCACAGATACGCAGTATTTT. It translates to CSALAGVSTDTQYF.

V is TRBV6-1 and J is TRBJ1-2; D is possibly TRBD1 (5 bases). The CDR3 sequence is 17 residues long. Germline V CDR1 and CDR2: MNHNS, SASEGT. Deletions cut 0 bases from V and 1 base from J, with 15 bases between. CDR3 residues: CASSEAGGGTGNYGYTF. In DNA, the CDR3 is TGTGCCAGCAGTGAAGCTGGGGGGGGGACGGGTAACTATGGCTACACCTTC.

V gene TRBV10-3 combines with J gene TRBJ1-5; tentative D call: TRBD1 (6 bases). CDR1 is ENHRY, CDR2 SYGVKD, per germline. Trimming removed 6 bases from V and 5 bases from J, with 8 bases in between. There are 12 residues in the CDR3. The CDR3 DNA sequence: TGTGCCATCAGATCAGGGGATCAGCCCCAGCATTTT. It encodes CAIRSGDQPQHF.

The chain recombines TRBV13 with TRBJ2-3; TRBD2 aligns across 9 bases. V lost 1 base, J lost 2 bases, and 7 bases stayed unmatched. Germline V gene lookup returns CDR1 PRHDT and CDR2 FYEKMQ (reference sequence). The CDR3 loop spans 17 amino acids. The CDR3 is CASSLVLAGPSTDTQYF. The CDR3 nucleotides are TGTGCCAGCAGCTTAGTCCTAGCGGGACCGTCCACAGATACGCAGTATTTT.

The chain couples TRBV9 to TRBJ2-7, with 14 bases matching TRBD2. The CDR3 spans 15 residues. The V gene's germline CDR1 is SGDLS and CDR2 YYNGEE. J lost 5 bases, V lost 3 bases, and 4 bases had no gene match. In nucleotides, the CDR3 is TGTGCCAGCAGCGAGGGGGGACTAGCGGGAGACGAGCAGTACTTC. It codes for CASSEGGLAGDEQYF.

The table lists this clone with a few counts. The chain carries TRBV18 and TRBJ1-1, with D maybe TRBD1 (6 bases). The CDR3 covers 14 residues. V was shortened by 3 bases and J by 4 bases, with 12 bases between the two germline ends. Looked up from germline, CDR1 is KGHSH and CDR2 is LQKENI. The CDR3 DNA reads TGTGCCAGCTCACCTCACAGGGAGAGCACTGAAGCTTTCTTT. Translated, it gives CASSPHRESTEAFF.

This clone showed up just once. This rearrangement joins TRBV18 to TRBJ2-7; D perhaps matches TRBD1 (6 bases). The CDR3 sequence is 13 residues long. Per germline, CDR1 KGHSH and CDR2 LQKENI. V was clipped by 6 bases and J by 1 base, with 10 bases between them. CDR3 nucleotide sequence: TGTGCCAGCTCCTCAGGGGATTCCTACGAGCAGTACTTC. Translating gives CASSSGDSYEQYF.

V usage is TRBV6-2 or TRBV6-3 and J usage is TRBJ1-2, with 9 positions matching TRBD1. This CDR3 has 14 amino acids. Germline V CDR1 and CDR2: MNHEY, SVGEGT. The V segment lost 2 bases and the J segment 6 bases; nucleotides outside the gene matches: 4. CDR3 nucleotide sequence: TGTGCCAGCAGTTACGAGAACAGGGGGCATGGCTACACCTTC. Translating it yields CASSYENRGHGYTF.

V and J are TRBV2 and TRBJ2-1, with 8 bases aligning to TRBD1. The junction had 7 bases not matched to a gene; V was cut back by 7 bases and J by 8 bases. The V gene's germline CDR1 is SNHLY and CDR2 FYNNEI. This CDR3 has 13 amino acids. CDR3 sequence: CASTIGQGYEQFF. The CDR3, as DNA: TGTGCCAGCACCATCGGACAGGGCTATGAGCAGTTCTTC.

The V gene is TRBV7-3, the J gene TRBJ1-2, with a possible D match to TRBD1 (5 bases). V dropped 5 bases and J dropped 6 bases, with 16 bases sitting between them. The CDR3 runs 14 residues. The germline V gene encodes CDR1 SGHTA and CDR2 FQGTGA. The DNA of the CDR3 is TGTGCCAGCAGCACTGGTCGGGGGGTAGATGGCTACACCTTC. Translating it yields CASSTGRGVDGYTF.

This clone was seen a single time. CDR3 protein: CAWSVAGGTDTQYF. The CDR3 nucleotides are TGTGCCTGGAGTGTGGCGGGAGGGACAGATACGCAGTATTTT. The V and J genes are TRBV30 and TRBJ2-3, with 9 bases aligning to TRBD2. The germline V gene encodes CDR1 GTSNPN and CDR2 SVGIG (reference sequence). The V segment lost 0 bases and the J segment 3 bases; nucleotides outside the gene matches: 1. The CDR3 length is 14 residues.

The chain joins TRBV7-2 to TRBJ1-4; no clear D. V was pared by 5 bases and J by 5 bases, with 3 bases between. This CDR3 contains 11 residues. The germline gives CDR1 SGHTA, CDR2 FQGNSA. The CDR3 reads CASSRNEKLFF. The DNA for the CDR3 is TGTGCCAGCAGCCGGAATGAAAAACTGTTTTTT.

The rearrangement uses TRBV18 and TRBJ1-2, with 7 bases aligning to TRBD1. Trimming cost V 2 bases and J 0 bases; bases outside gene matches: 6. Germline V gives CDR1 KGHSH, CDR2 LQKENI. The CDR3 runs to 16 residues. For the CDR3, the DNA is TGTGCCAGCTCACCAGTCGGGGGACAGCCTAACTATGGCTACACCTTC. Translated: CASSPVGGQPNYGYTF. The full variable domain, its missing parts supplied by reference TRBV18 and TRBJ1-2, is NAGVMQNPRHLVRRRGQEARLRCSPMKGHSHVYWYRQLPEEGLKFMVYLQKENIIDESGMPKERFSAEFPKEGPSILRIQQVVRGDSAAYFCASSPVGGQPNYGYTFGSGTRLTVV.

The chain has TRBV5-6 and TRBJ1-2, with 9 bases that match TRBD1. CDR1 is SGHDT and CDR2 is YYEEEE in the germline V gene. After removal of 2 bases from V and 7 bases from J, the junction contained 6 bases not matched to a gene. The CDR3 is 14 residues long. CDR3 protein: CASSFNRGLGGYTF. The CDR3 DNA reads as TGTGCCAGCAGCTTCAACAGGGGGCTCGGTGGCTACACCTTC.

V usage is TRBV5-1 and J usage is TRBJ2-7; no clear D. This CDR3 spans 14 amino acids. Trimming removed 1 base from V and 0 bases from J, with 8 bases in between. CDR1 is SGHRS, CDR2 YFSETQ, per germline. CDR3 nucleotide sequence: TGCGCCAGCAGCTTGAGCAAGTTCTCCTACGAGCAGTACTTC. Its protein is CASSLSKFSYEQYF.

This rearrangement joins TRBV30 to TRBJ1-4; tentative D call: TRBD1 (6 bases). CDR3 length: 15 residues. Trimming pared 1 base from V and 10 bases from J, leaving 19 bases between. Germline CDR1 GTSNPN, CDR2 SVGIG (reference sequence). CDR3: CAWSDEGAGEGKLFF. In DNA, the CDR3 is TGTGCCTGGAGTGATGAAGGGGCAGGGGAAGGAAAACTGTTTTTT. The entire variable domain, with the rest obtained from reference TRBV30 and TRBJ1-4, is as follows: SQTIHQWPATLVQPVGSPLSLECTVEGTSNPNLYWYRQAAGRGLQLLFYSVGIGQISSEVPQNLSASRPQDRQFILSSKKLLLSDSGFYLCAWSDEGAGEGKLFFGSGTQLSVL.